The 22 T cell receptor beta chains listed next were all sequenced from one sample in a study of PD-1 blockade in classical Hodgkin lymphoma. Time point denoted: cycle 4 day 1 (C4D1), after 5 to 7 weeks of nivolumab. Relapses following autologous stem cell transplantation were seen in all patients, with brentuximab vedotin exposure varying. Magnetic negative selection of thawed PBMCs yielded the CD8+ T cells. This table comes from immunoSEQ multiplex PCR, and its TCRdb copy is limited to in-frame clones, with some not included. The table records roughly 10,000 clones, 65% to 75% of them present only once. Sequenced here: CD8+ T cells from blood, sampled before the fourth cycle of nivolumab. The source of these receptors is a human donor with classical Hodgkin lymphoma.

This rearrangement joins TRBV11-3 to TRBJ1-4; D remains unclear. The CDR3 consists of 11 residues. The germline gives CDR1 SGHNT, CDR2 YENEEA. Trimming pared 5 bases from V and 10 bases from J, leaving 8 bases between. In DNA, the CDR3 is TGTGCCAGCAGCCCTGGAGGAAAACTGTTTTTT. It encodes CASSPGGKLFF.

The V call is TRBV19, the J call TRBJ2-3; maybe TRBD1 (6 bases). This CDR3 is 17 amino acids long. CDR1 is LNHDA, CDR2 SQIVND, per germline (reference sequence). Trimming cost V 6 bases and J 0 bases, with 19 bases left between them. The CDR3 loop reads CASRNRDTFCSTDTQYF. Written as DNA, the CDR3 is TGTGCCAGTAGAAACCGGGACACCTTCTGTAGCACAGATACGCAGTATTTT.

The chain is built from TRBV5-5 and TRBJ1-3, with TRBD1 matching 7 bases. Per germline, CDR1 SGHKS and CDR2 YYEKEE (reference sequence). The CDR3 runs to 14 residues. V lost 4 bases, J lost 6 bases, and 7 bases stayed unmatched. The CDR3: CASSRRGLENTIYF. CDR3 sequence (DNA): TGTGCCAGCAGCCGGAGGGGGCTAGAAAACACCATATATTTT.

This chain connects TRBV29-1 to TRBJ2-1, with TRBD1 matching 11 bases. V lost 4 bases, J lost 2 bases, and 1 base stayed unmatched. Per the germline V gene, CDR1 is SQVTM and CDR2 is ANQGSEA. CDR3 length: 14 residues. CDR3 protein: CSVGGQGAYNEQFF. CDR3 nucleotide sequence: TGCAGCGTTGGGGGACAGGGGGCCTACAATGAGCAGTTCTTC.

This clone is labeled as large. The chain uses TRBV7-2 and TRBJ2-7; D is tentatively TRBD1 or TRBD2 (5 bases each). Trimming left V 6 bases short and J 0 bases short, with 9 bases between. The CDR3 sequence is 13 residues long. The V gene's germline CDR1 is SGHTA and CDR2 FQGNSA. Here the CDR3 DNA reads TGTGCCAGCAGAGAGGGGTCCTCCTACGAGCAGTACTTC. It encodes CASREGSSYEQYF. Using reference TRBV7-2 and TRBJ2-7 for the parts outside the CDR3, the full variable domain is GAGVSQSPSNKVTEKGKDVELRCDPISGHTALYWYRQSLGQGLEFLIYFQGNSAPDKSGLPSDRFSAERTGGSVSTLTIQRTQQEDSAVYLCASREGSSYEQYFGPGTRLTVT.

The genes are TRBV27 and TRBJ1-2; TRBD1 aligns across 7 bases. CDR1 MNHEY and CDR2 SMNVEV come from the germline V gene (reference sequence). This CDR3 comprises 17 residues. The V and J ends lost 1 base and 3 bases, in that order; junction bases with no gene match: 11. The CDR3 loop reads CASSLLPPGGFDYGYTF. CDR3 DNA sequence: TGTGCCAGCAGTTTATTACCCCCAGGGGGGTTTGACTATGGCTACACCTTC.

The CDR3 here is CASSFLGGSNQPQHF. Written as DNA, the CDR3 is TGTGCCAGCAGTTTCCTCGGGGGTAGCAATCAGCCCCAGCATTTT. V gene TRBV27 combines with J gene TRBJ1-5, with TRBD1 as a possible D gene (5 bases). Deletions cut 3 bases from V and 0 bases from J, with 9 bases between. Germline CDR1 is MNHEY and CDR2 is SMNVEV (reference sequence). The CDR3 length is 15 residues.

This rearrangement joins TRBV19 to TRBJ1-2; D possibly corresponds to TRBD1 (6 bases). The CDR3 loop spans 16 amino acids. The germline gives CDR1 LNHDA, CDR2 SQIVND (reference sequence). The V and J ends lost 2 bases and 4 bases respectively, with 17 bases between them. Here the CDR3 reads CASSIRSGGTAYGYTF. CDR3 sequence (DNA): TGTGCCAGTAGTATAAGGTCGGGGGGCACGGCCTATGGCTACACCTTC. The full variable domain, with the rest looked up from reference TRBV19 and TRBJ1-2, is DGGITQSPKYLFRKEGQNVTLSCEQNLNHDAMYWYRQDPGQGLRLIYYSQIVNDFQKGDIAEGYSVSREKKESFPLTVTSAQKNPTAFYLCASSIRSGGTAYGYTFGSGTRLTVV.

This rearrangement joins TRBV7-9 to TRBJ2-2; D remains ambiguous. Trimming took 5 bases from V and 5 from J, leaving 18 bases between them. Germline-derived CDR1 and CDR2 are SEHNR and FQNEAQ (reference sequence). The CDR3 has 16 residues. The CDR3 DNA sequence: TGTGCCAGCAGCCCCAAGAGCCCTCCTCCGACCGGGGAGCTGTTTTTT. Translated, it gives CASSPKSPPPTGELFF. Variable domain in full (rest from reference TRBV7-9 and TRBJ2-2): DTGVSQNPRHKITKRGQNVTFRCDPISEHNRLYWYRQTLGQGPEFLTYFQNEAQLEKSRLLSDRFSAERPKGSFSTLEIQRTEQGDSAMYLCASSPKSPPPTGELFFGEGSRLTVL.

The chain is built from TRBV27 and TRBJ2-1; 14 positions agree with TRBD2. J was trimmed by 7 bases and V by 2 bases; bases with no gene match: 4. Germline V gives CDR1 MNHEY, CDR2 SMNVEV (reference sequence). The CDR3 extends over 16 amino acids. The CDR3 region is CASSLRTSGGRNEQFF. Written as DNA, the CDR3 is TGTGCCAGCAGTTTACGGACTAGCGGGGGGCGGAATGAGCAGTTCTTC.

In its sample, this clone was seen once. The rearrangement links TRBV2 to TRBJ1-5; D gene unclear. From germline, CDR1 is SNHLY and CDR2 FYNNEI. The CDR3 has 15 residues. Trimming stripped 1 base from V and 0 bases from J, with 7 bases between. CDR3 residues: CASSEGYHSNQPQHF. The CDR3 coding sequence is TGTGCCAGCAGTGAAGGGTACCATAGCAATCAGCCCCAGCATTTT.

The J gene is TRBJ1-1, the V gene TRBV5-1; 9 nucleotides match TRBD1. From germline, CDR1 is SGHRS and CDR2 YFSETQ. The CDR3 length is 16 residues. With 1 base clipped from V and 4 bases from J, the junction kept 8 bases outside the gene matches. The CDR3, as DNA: TGCGCCAGCAGCTTGTATGGGACAGGGAAAGGCACTGAAGCTTTCTTT. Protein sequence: CASSLYGTGKGTEAFF.

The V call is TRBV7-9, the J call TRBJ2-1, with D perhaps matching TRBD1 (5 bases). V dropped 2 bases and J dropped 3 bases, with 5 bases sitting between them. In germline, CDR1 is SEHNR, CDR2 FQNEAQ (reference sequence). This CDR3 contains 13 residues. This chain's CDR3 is CASSLRGYNEQFF. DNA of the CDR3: TGTGCCAGCAGCTTAAGGGGCTACAATGAGCAGTTCTTC.

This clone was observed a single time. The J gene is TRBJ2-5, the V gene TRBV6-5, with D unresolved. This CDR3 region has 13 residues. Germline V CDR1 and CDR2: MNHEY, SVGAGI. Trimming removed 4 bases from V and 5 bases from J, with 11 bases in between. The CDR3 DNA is TGTGCCAGCAGTTTTGACCCCGATGAGACCCAGTACTTC. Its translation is CASSFDPDETQYF.

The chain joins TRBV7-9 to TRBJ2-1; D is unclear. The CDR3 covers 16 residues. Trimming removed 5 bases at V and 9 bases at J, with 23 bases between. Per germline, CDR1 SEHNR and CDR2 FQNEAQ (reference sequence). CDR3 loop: CASSRPDGHQLGEQFF. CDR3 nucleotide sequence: TGTGCCAGCAGCCGCCCGGATGGGCACCAACTGGGTGAGCAGTTCTTC.

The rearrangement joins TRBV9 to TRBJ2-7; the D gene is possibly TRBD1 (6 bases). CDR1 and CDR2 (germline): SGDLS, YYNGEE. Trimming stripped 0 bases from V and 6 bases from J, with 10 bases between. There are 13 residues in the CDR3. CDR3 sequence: CASSVGDNSEQYF. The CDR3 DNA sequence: TGTGCCAGCAGCGTAGGGGACAACAGCGAGCAGTACTTC.

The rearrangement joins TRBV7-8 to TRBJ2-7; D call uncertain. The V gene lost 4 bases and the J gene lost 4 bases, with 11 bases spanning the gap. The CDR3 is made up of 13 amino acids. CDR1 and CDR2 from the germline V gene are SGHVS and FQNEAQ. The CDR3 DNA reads TGTGCCAGCAGCTCAAAGGGCCTTTACGAGCAGTACTTC. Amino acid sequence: CASSSKGLYEQYF. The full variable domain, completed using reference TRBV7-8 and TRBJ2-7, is GAGVSQSPRYKVAKRGQDVALRCDPISGHVSLFWYQQALGQGPEFLTYFQNEAQLDKSGLPSDRFFAERPEGSVSTLKIQRTQQEDSAVYLCASSSKGLYEQYFGPGTRLTVT.

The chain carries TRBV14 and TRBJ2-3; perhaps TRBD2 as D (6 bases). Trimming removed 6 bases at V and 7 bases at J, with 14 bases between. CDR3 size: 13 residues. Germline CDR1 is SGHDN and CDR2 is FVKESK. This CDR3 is CASRPEGRNTQYF. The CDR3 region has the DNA TGTGCCAGCAGACCCGAGGGGAGGAATACGCAGTATTTT.

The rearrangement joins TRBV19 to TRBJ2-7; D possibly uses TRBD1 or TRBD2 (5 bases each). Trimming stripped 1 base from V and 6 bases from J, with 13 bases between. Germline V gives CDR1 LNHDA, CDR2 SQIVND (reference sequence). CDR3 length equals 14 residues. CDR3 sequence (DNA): TGTGCCAGTAGTATAGGGGGCGGAGGAGGCGAGCAGTACTTC. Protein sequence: CASSIGGGGGEQYF.

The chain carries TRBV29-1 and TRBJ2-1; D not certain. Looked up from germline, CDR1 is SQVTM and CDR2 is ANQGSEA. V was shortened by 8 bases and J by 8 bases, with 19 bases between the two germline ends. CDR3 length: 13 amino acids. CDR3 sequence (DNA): TGCAGCCGGTGGATCGTTCGAGACTATGAGCAGTTCTTC. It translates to CSRWIVRDYEQFF.

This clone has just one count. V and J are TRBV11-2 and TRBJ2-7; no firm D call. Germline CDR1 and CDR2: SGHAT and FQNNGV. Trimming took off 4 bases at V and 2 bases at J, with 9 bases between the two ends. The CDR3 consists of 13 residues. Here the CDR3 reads CASSYTTTYEQYF. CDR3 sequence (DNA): TGTGCCAGCAGCTATACCACAACCTACGAGCAGTACTTC.

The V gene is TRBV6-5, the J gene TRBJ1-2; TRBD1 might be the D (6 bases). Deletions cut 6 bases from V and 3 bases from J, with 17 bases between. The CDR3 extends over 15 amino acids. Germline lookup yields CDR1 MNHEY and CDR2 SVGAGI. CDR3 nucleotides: TGTGCCAGCAGCCCCCTCGGGGGCGAGGACTATGGCTACACCTTC. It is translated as CASSPLGGEDYGYTF.